A single sample gave rise to the 27 T cell receptor beta chains below, sequenced in a study of T cells in localized non-small cell lung cancer. This table comes from immunoSEQ multiplex PCR, and its TCRdb copy is limited to in-frame clones, with some not included. The sample carries around 35,000 clones, around 77% recorded once. Material: peripheral blood, obtained before any cancer treatment. These receptor sequences come from a male donor aged 60 or over with stage III squamous cell lung carcinoma.

This chain uses TRBV6-6 with TRBJ2-5, with 15 positions matching TRBD2. J lost 4 bases, V lost 7 bases, and 4 bases had no gene match. The CDR3 has 15 residues. Germline values: CDR1 MNHNY, CDR2 SVGAGI (reference sequence). CDR3 loop: CASTRTSGGAETQYF. For the CDR3, the DNA is TGTGCCAGCACTCGGACTAGCGGGGGGGCAGAGACCCAGTACTTC.

The chain recombines TRBV4-1 with TRBJ2-1; 10 positions agree with TRBD2. The length of the CDR3 is 15 residues. With V trimmed by 4 bases and J by 11 bases, 11 bases remained unmatched. The germline CDR1 and CDR2 sequences are MGHRA and YSYEKL. This chain's CDR3 is CASSPMDGLAAQQFF. CDR3 coding DNA: TGCGCCAGCAGCCCTATGGACGGACTAGCGGCCCAGCAGTTCTTC.

The sample holds one count of this clone. V is TRBV5-1 and J is TRBJ2-3; weak D call: TRBD2 (8 bases). The CDR3 consists of 20 residues. Per germline, CDR1 SGHRS and CDR2 YFSETQ. Deletions cut 3 bases from V and 0 bases from J, with 26 bases between. The CDR3 DNA reads TGCGCCAGCAGCTCCCGAAGACAGGGCACTACTAGCGGTAGCACAGATACGCAGTATTTT. The encoded protein is CASSSRRQGTTSGSTDTQYF.

The chain is built from TRBV7-2 and TRBJ2-3; the D call may be TRBD1 or TRBD2 (5 bases each). CDR3 length equals 14 residues. The V gene lost 1 base and the J gene lost 4 bases, with 9 bases spanning the gap. CDR1 and CDR2 (germline): SGHTA, FQGNSA. CDR3 DNA sequence: TGTGCCAGCAGCTTAGGAGGGACGGCAGATACGCAGTATTTT. It specifies CASSLGGTADTQYF.

The chain combines TRBV5-5 with TRBJ2-5; D gene ambiguous. The CDR3 extends over 14 amino acids. CDR1 is SGHKS and CDR2 is YYEKEE in the germline V gene (reference sequence). The V end was cut by 1 base, the J end by 2 bases, with 9 bases between. CDR3 in amino acids: CASSLITEQETQYF. CDR3 DNA sequence: TGTGCCAGCAGCTTGATTACAGAACAAGAGACCCAGTACTTC.

The chain carries TRBV18 and TRBJ2-6; D possibly corresponds to TRBD2 (6 bases). Germline loops: CDR1 KGHSH, CDR2 LQKENI. The CDR3 contains 21 residues. V lost 1 base, J lost 0 bases, and 22 bases lay in between. The CDR3: CASSPLPRRGSPYSGANVLTF. The CDR3 DNA reads as TGTGCCAGCTCACCACTCCCCCGACGGGGGTCCCCTTACTCTGGGGCCAACGTCCTGACTTTC.

This CDR3 reads CASSVADGSYEQYF. For the CDR3, the DNA is TGTGCCAGCAGCGTAGCCGACGGGTCCTACGAGCAGTACTTC. The V call is TRBV9, the J call TRBJ2-7; no reliable D call. Germline V gives CDR1 SGDLS, CDR2 YYNGEE. Trimming shortened V by 0 bases and J by 1 base, and 8 bases separated the two germline ends. CDR3 size: 14 residues.

The chain is built from TRBV4-1 and TRBJ1-5; 7 bases line up with TRBD1. Losses at the gene ends were 0 bases for V and 4 bases for J; bases not matched to a gene: 0. CDR1 and CDR2 from the germline V gene are MGHRA and YSYEKL. This CDR3 comprises 14 residues. The CDR3 DNA reads as TGCGCCAGCAGCCAAGAGACAGGGAATCAGCCCCAGCATTTT. This translates into CASSQETGNQPQHF.

The chain combines TRBV10-3 with TRBJ2-1; 9 bases are shared with TRBD2. The CDR3 is 14 amino acids. The junction had 3 bases not matched to a gene; V was cut back by 5 bases and J by 4 bases. Germline CDR1 and CDR2: ENHRY and SYGVKD. CDR3 nucleotides: TGTGCCATCAGTCTGACTAGCGGATACAATGAGCAGTTCTTC. Encoded protein: CAISLTSGYNEQFF.

This clone has a single count. The chain recombines TRBV9 with TRBJ1-2; no clear D gene. Trimming left V 3 bases short and J 4 bases short, with 13 bases between. Per the germline V gene, CDR1 is SGDLS and CDR2 is YYNGEE. The length of the CDR3 is 14 residues. CDR3 sequence (DNA): TGTGCCAGCAGCGAAGCCCACGGCAGCTATGGCTACACCTTC. Its translation: CASSEAHGSYGYTF. The variable domain in full, completed from reference TRBV9 and TRBJ1-2, reads DSGVTQTPKHLITATGQRVTLRCSPRSGDLSVYWYQQSLDQGLQFLIQYYNGEERAKGNILERFSAQQFPDLHSELNLSSLELGDSALYFCASSEAHGSYGYTFGSGTRLTVV.

V gene TRBV5-8 combines with J gene TRBJ1-6; D is possibly TRBD1 (5 bases). Germline values: CDR1 SGHTS, CDR2 YDEGEE. V dropped 4 bases and J dropped 3 bases, with 11 bases sitting between them. The CDR3 contains 15 residues. CDR3 sequence (DNA): TGTGCCAGCAGCGATCGGCAGGGCTATAATTCACCCCTCCACTTT. Its translation is CASSDRQGYNSPLHF.

The DNA of the CDR3 is TGTGCCAGCAGTTCAGGGGGGTCGGGTGAAAAACTGTTTTTT. This encodes CASSSGGSGEKLFF. The chain joins TRBV28 to TRBJ1-4; 7 positions agree with TRBD1. Per germline, CDR1 MDHEN and CDR2 SYDVKM. CDR3 length equals 14 residues. V dropped 4 bases and J dropped 7; count of bases not matched to a gene: 6.

The chain couples TRBV4-1 to TRBJ2-7; TRBD1 agrees at 7 bases. The CDR3 length is 16 residues. Germline CDR1 MGHRA, CDR2 YSYEKL. Trimming cost V 4 bases and J 2 bases; bases outside gene matches: 11. The DNA of the CDR3 is TGCGCCAGCAGCCGACTTTTAACAGGGGCCGCCTACGAGCAGTACTTC. Translation: CASSRLLTGAAYEQYF.

Relative to its sample, this clone is medium-sized. The chain joins TRBV7-6 to TRBJ2-2; 8 bases match TRBD2. Trimming at V came to 4 bases and at J to 4 bases, leaving 5 bases not matched to a gene. CDR3 length: 15 amino acids. Germline V gives CDR1 SGHVS, CDR2 FNYEAQ. This CDR3 is CASSSLAGPTGELFF. CDR3 nucleotide sequence: TGTGCCAGCAGCTCATTAGCGGGGCCCACCGGGGAGCTGTTTTTT. The full variable domain, its missing parts supplied by reference TRBV7-6 and TRBJ2-2, is GAGVSQSPRYKVTKRGQDVALRCDPISGHVSLYWYRQALGQGPEFLTYFNYEAQQDKSGLPNDRFSAERPEGSISTLTIQRTEQRDSAMYRCASSSLAGPTGELFFGEGSRLTVL.

This rearrangement joins TRBV7-9 to TRBJ1-2, with D perhaps TRBD1 (5 bases). CDR1 SEHNR and CDR2 FQNEAQ come from the germline V gene (reference sequence). The CDR3 consists of 14 residues. Trimming took off 3 bases at V and 7 bases at J, with 15 bases between the two ends. The CDR3 sequence: CASSLDTLSTGYTF. The CDR3 DNA sequence: TGTGCCAGCAGCTTGGACACATTATCCACTGGCTACACCTTC.

The rearrangement uses TRBV7-2 and TRBJ1-1; D uncertain. CDR1 and CDR2 (germline): SGHTA, FQGNSA. The CDR3 contains 14 residues. Trimming cost V 2 bases and J 1 base, with 8 bases left between them. The chain's CDR3 is CASSLWGRNTEAFF. CDR3 nucleotide sequence: TGTGCCAGCAGCTTATGGGGAAGGAACACTGAAGCTTTCTTT.

The chain recombines TRBV20-1 with TRBJ2-7, with D perhaps matching TRBD2 (6 bases). V was trimmed by 6 bases and J by 3 bases, leaving 9 bases between them. Germline loops: CDR1 DFQATT, CDR2 SNEGSKA (reference sequence). This CDR3 has 11 residues. The CDR3 loop reads CSARLVYEQYF. The CDR3 DNA sequence: TGCAGTGCACGACTAGTCTACGAGCAGTACTTC.

This clone was picked up a small number of times. The chain combines TRBV11-2 with TRBJ1-3; the D is unclear. Germline CDR1 SGHAT, CDR2 FQNNGV. The CDR3 totals 13 residues. V was clipped by 1 base and J by 4 bases, with 5 bases between them. The CDR3 loop is CASSLGLGNTIYF. DNA of the CDR3: TGTGCCAGCAGCTTAGGGCTCGGAAACACCATATATTTT.

V is TRBV4-3 and J is TRBJ2-1; 9 nucleotides agree with TRBD2. CDR3 length equals 20 residues. V was pared by 0 bases and J by 3 bases, with 15 bases of the junction left unmatched. Per germline, CDR1 LGHNA and CDR2 YSLEER. For the CDR3, the DNA is TGCGCCAGCAGCCAAGAGGGTTGGGGTAGCGGGGGCCTTTTCTACAATGAGCAGTTCTTC. This gives the protein CASSQEGWGSGGLFYNEQFF.

This chain joins TRBV4-3 and TRBJ1-2; a weak D match, TRBD1 (6 bases). Germline lookup yields CDR1 LGHNA and CDR2 YSLEER. The CDR3 has 14 amino acids. Trimming removed 1 base at V and 4 bases at J, with 10 bases between. CDR3 sequence reads: CASSQGQGTYGYTF. CDR3 nucleotides: TGCGCCAGCAGCCAAGGGCAGGGGACCTATGGCTACACCTTC.

This clone showed up just a few times. V is TRBV6-5 and J is TRBJ1-4; D is perhaps TRBD1 (5 bases). The CDR3 has 14 residues. Trimming shortened V by 6 bases and J by 5 bases, and 13 bases separated the two germline ends. CDR1 and CDR2 from the germline V gene are MNHEY and SVGAGI. CDR3 amino acids: CASSAGTDNEKLFF. CDR3 coding DNA: TGTGCCAGCAGCGCCGGGACGGACAATGAAAAACTGTTTTTT.

The rearrangement uses TRBV6-1 and TRBJ2-1, with TRBD1 as a possible D gene (5 bases). In germline, CDR1 is MNHNS, CDR2 SASEGT. This CDR3 comprises 14 residues. V was shortened by 0 bases and J by 9 bases, with 12 bases between the two germline ends. The CDR3: CASSEASKRGEQFF. As DNA, the CDR3 is TGTGCCAGCAGTGAAGCCTCCAAAAGGGGTGAGCAGTTCTTC.

V and J are TRBV5-1 and TRBJ2-3; D is unresolved. Germline CDR1 is SGHRS and CDR2 is YFSETQ. Trimming left V 0 bases short and J 2 bases short, with 10 bases between. CDR3 length equals 15 residues. CDR3 in amino acids: CASSLEKSNTDTQYF. Written as DNA, the CDR3 is TGCGCCAGCAGCTTGGAAAAGTCGAACACAGATACGCAGTATTTT.

The chain recombines TRBV28 with TRBJ1-1; no clear D. The CDR3 has 12 residues. Germline CDR1 reads MDHEN; CDR2 reads SYDVKM. The V end was cut by 3 bases, the J end by 8 bases, with 10 bases between. Here the CDR3 reads CASSFRLGEAFF. Here the CDR3 DNA reads TGTGCCAGCAGTTTTCGGCTGGGAGAAGCTTTCTTT.

The rearrangement uses TRBV21-1 and TRBJ2-7; the table's D call, TRBD1, was not checked against the DNA. TRBV21-1 is a known pseudogene. The CDR3 loop spans 17 amino acids. The CDR3, as DNA: TGTGCCAGCAGCAAGGGCAGGCGTCGGCAGGGGAAGTCGGAGCAGTACTTC. Protein product: CASSKGRRRQGKSEQYF.

This chain links TRBV19 with TRBJ1-2; TRBD1 aligns across 11 bases. The germline V gene has CDR1 LNHDA and CDR2 SQIVND (reference sequence). This CDR3 spans 15 amino acids. With 8 bases clipped from V and 8 bases from J, the junction kept 13 bases outside the gene matches. CDR3 in DNA: TGTGCCAGTTCCCGGGGCGGACAGGGGGCGGAGGGCTACACCTTC. It is translated as CASSRGGQGAEGYTF.

The rearrangement uses TRBV7-3 and TRBJ1-1; TRBD1 might be the D (6 bases). The germline V and J ends were trimmed by 2 bases and 6 bases, with 16 bases remaining between them. The CDR3 extends over 15 amino acids. Germline loops: CDR1 SGHTA, CDR2 FQGTGA. CDR3 amino acids: CASSLSTGAGAEAFF. CDR3 sequence (DNA): TGTGCCAGCAGCTTATCTACGGGGGCAGGCGCTGAAGCTTTCTTT.